This is a list of T cell receptor beta chains from one sample in a study of CXCR3-negative and CXCR3-positive naive CD8 T cells. TCRdb re-called the 5' RACE reads and catalogs CDR3 proteins one per entry, DNA excluded. The sample holds more than 100,000 distinct CDR3 sequences. The sequencing sample was made of naive CXCR3+ CD8+ T cells from blood. The receptor set was obtained from a human donor in good health. Some clones in this sample may be carry-over from other donors' samples. Both conserved end residues are part of each CDR3.

CASSRQGLSGEQYF TRBJ2-7 TRBV4-1
CASSSWNEQFF TRBJ2-1 TRBV5-1
CASSLGQGGANVLTF TRBJ2-6 TRBV5-8
CASSKRVVAGGPPGNEQFF TRBJ2-1 TRBV7-8
CASSQGAYRTDTQYF TRBJ2-3 TRBV14
CASSVAAGGTDTQYF TRBJ2-3 TRBV9
CASSLNPLVDGYTF TRBJ1-2 TRBV27
CASSFLAGDGGELFF TRBJ2-2 TRBV7-8
CASSGVQGGYGYTF TRBJ1-2 TRBV28
CSVEMLGGGDEQFF TRBJ2-1 TRBV29-1
CASSVGYGTYEQYF TRBJ2-7 TRBV9
CASSWRASTDTQYF TRBJ2-3 TRBV14
CASSLIGPDVGYGYTF TRBJ1-2 TRBV5-4
CASNPDSLNYSYTF TRBJ1-2 TRBV12-3/TRBV12-4
CSVAGGQGKLETQYF TRBJ2-5 TRBV29-1
CATRSSGTGNNEQFF TRBJ2-1 TRBV24-1
CAISGYSGGSTDTQYF TRBJ2-3 TRBV10-3